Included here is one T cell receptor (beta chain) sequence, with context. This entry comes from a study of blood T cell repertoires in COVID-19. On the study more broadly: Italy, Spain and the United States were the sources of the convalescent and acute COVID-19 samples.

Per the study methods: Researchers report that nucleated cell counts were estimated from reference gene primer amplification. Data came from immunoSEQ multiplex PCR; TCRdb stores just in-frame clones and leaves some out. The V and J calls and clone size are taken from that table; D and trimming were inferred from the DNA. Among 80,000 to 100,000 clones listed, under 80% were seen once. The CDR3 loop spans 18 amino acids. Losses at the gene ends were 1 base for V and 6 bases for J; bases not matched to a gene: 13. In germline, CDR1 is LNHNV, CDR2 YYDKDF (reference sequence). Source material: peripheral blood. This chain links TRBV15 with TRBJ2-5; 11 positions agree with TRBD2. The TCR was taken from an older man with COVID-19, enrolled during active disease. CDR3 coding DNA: TGTGCCACCAGCAGAGGGATACAAACTAGCGGGAGTTCGAAGACCCAGTACTTC. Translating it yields CATSRGIQTSGSSKTQYF.